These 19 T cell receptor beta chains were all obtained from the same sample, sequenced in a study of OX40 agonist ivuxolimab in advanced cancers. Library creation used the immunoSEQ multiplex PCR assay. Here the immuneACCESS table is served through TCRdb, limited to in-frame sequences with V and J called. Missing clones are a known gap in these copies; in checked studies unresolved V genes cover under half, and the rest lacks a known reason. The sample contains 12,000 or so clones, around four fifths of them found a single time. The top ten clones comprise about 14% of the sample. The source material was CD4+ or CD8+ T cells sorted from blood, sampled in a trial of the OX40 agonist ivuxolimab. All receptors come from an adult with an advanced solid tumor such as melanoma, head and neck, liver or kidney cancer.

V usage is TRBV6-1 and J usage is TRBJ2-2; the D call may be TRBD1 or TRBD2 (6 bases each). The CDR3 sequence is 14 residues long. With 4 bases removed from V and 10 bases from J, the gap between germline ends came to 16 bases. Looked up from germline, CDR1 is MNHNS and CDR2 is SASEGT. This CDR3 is CASSGRGRSEELFF. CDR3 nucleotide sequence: TGTGCCAGCAGTGGAAGGGGGAGGAGCGAGGAGCTGTTTTTT.

CDR3 nucleotide sequence: TGTGCCAGCAGTGAAAGAGGGGGACACCTAGGGGTTTGGAATCAGCCCCAGCATTTT. Amino acids: CASSERGGHLGVWNQPQHF. The chain carries TRBV2 and TRBJ1-5, with a possible D match to TRBD1 (6 bases). V was pared by 2 bases and J by 4 bases, with 24 bases between. Germline loops: CDR1 SNHLY, CDR2 FYNNEI. This CDR3 is built from 19 residues. Filled out from reference TRBV2 and TRBJ1-5, the complete variable domain reads EPEVTQTPSHQVTQMGQEVILRCVPISNHLYFYWYRQILGQKVEFLVSFYNNEISEKSEIFDDQFSVERPDGSNFTLKIRSTKLEDSAMYFCASSERGGHLGVWNQPQHFGDGTRLSIL.

The CDR3 nucleotides are TGTGCCAGCAGTGGATCGGCGGTTCTCCTCTCCTACTACAATGAGCAGTTCTTC. Protein sequence: CASSGSAVLLSYYNEQFF. The rearrangement uses TRBV27 and TRBJ2-1; D ambiguous. This CDR3 has 18 residues. Per the germline V gene, CDR1 is MNHEY and CDR2 is SMNVEV (reference sequence). V lost 5 bases to trimming and J lost 3 bases, with 23 bases between them.

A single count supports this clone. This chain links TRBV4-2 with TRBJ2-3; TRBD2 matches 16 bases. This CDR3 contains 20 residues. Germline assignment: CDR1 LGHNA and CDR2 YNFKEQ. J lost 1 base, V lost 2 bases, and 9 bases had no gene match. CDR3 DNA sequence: TGTGCCAGCAGCCAACCGGGACTAGCGGGAGGGCCGGGAGGCACAGATACGCAGTATTTT. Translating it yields CASSQPGLAGGPGGTDTQYF.

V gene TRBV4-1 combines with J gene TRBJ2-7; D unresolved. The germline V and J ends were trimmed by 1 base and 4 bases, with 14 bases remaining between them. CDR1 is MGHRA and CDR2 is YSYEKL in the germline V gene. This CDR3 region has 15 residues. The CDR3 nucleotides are TGCGCCAGCAGCCAAGGCGTTACAAGGACGTACGAGCAGTACTTC. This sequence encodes CASSQGVTRTYEQYF.

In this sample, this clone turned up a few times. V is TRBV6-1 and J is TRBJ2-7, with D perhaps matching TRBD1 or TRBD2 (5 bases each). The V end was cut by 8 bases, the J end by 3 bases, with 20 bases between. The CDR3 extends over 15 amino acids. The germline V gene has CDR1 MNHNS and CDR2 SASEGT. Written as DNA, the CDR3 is TGTGCCAGCCGCAAAACAGGACTGATCTTCTACGAGCAGTACTTC. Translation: CASRKTGLIFYEQYF.

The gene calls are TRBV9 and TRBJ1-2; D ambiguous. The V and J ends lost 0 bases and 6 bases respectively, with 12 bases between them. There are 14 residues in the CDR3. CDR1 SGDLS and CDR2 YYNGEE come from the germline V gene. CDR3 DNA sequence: TGTGCCAGCAGCGTAGATAGCGGGTGGGATGGCTACACCTTC. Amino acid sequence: CASSVDSGWDGYTF.

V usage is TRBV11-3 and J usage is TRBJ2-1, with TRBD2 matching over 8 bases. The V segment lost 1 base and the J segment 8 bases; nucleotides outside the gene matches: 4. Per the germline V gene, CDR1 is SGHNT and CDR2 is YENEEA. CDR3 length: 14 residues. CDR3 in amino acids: CASSLAGGPYEQFF. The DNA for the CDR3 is TGTGCCAGCAGCTTAGCGGGAGGGCCCTATGAGCAGTTCTTC. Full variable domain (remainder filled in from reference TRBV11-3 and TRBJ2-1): EAGVVQSPRYKIIEKKQPVAFWCNPISGHNTLYWYLQNLGQGPELLIRYENEEAVDDSQLPKDRFSAERLKGVDSTLKIQPAELGDSAVYLCASSLAGGPYEQFFGPGTRLTVL.

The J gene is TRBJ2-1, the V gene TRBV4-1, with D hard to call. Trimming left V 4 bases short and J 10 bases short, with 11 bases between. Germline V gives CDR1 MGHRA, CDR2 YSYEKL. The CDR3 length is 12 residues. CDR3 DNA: TGCGCCAGCAGCCCGGACGCCCGAGAGCAGTTCTTC. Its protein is CASSPDAREQFF.

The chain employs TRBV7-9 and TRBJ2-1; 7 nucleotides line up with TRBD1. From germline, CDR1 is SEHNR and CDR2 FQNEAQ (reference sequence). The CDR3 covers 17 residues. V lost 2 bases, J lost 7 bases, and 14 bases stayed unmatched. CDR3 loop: CASSLQDLRTGGNEQFF. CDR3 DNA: TGTGCCAGCAGCTTACAAGATTTACGGACAGGCGGGAATGAGCAGTTCTTC.

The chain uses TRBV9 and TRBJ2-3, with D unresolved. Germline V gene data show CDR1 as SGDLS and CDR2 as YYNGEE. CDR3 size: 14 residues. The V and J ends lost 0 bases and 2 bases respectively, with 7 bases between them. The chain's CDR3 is CASSVEDVTDTQYF. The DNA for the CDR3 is TGTGCCAGCAGCGTAGAGGATGTCACAGATACGCAGTATTTT. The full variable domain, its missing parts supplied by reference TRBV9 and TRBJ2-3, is DSGVTQTPKHLITATGQRVTLRCSPRSGDLSVYWYQQSLDQGLQFLIQYYNGEERAKGNILERFSAQQFPDLHSELNLSSLELGDSALYFCASSVEDVTDTQYFGPGTRLTVL.

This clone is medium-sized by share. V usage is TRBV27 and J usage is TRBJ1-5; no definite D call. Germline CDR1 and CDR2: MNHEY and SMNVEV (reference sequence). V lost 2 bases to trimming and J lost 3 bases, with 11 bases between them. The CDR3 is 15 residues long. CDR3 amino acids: CASSLKAPINQPQHF. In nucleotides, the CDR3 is TGTGCCAGCAGTTTAAAGGCCCCAATCAATCAGCCCCAGCATTTT.

The CDR3 DNA is TGTGCCAGCACAATGGGACAGAACCTCAATCAGCCCCAGCATTTT. It codes for CASTMGQNLNQPQHF. The chain couples TRBV6-1 to TRBJ1-5; TRBD1 matches 7 bases. This CDR3 has 15 amino acids. Unmatched junction bases numbered 9, after V lost 7 bases and J lost 3 bases. Germline CDR1 is MNHNS and CDR2 is SASEGT.

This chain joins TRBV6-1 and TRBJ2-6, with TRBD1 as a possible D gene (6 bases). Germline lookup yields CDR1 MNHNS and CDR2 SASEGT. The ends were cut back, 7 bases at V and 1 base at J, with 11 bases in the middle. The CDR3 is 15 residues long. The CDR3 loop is CASMGQSSGANVLTF. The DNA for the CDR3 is TGTGCCAGCATGGGACAATCTTCTGGGGCCAACGTCCTGACTTTC.

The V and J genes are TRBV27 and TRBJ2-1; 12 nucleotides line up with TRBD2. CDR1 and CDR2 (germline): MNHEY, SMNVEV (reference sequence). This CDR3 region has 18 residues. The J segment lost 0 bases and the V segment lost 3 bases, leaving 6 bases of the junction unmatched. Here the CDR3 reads CASSLLAGGLSSYNEQFF. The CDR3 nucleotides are TGTGCCAGCAGTTTGCTAGCGGGAGGGCTGAGCTCCTACAATGAGCAGTTCTTC.

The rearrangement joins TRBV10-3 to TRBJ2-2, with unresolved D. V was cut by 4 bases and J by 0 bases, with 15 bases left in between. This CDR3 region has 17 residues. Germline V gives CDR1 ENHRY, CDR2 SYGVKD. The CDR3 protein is CAISVPPARANTGELFF. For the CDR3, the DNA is TGTGCCATCAGTGTGCCCCCGGCTAGAGCGAACACCGGGGAGCTGTTTTTT.

The CDR3 DNA follows: TGTGCCAGCAGCGCCCTGATCACCGGGGAGCTGTTTTTT. Its protein product is CASSALITGELFF. The chain carries TRBV7-6 and TRBJ2-2; no clear D gene. V lost 5 bases, J lost 4 bases, and 8 bases lay in between. This CDR3 comprises 13 residues. From germline, CDR1 is SGHVS and CDR2 FNYEAQ.

The CDR3 spells CASSLGLPNTGELFF. The CDR3 nucleotides read TGTGCCAGCAGCTTGGGACTTCCGAACACCGGGGAGCTGTTTTTT. This rearrangement joins TRBV5-4 to TRBJ2-2; the D is unclear. The CDR3 runs to 15 residues. Trimming stripped 0 bases from V and 0 bases from J, with 6 bases between. Germline CDR1 is SGHNT and CDR2 is YYREEE (reference sequence).

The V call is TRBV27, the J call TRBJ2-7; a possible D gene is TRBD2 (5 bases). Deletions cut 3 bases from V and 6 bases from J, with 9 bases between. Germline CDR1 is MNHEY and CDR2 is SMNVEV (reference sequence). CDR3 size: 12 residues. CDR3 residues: CASSLGDGEQYF. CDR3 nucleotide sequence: TGTGCCAGCAGTTTGGGAGACGGCGAGCAGTACTTC.